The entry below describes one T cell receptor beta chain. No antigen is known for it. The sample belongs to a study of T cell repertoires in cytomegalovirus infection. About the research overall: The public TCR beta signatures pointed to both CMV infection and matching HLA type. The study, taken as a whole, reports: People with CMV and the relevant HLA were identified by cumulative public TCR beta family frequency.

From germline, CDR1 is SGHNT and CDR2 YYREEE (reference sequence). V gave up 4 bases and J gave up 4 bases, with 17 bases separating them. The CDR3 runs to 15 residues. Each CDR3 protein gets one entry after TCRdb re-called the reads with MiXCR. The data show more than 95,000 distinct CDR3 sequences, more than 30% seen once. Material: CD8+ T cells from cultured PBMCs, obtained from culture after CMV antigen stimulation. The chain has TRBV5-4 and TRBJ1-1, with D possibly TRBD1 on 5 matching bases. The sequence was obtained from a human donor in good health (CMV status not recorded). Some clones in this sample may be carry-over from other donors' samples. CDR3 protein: CASSPGRGDPTEAFF. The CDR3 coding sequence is TGTGCCAGCAGCCCGGGGCGGGGGGATCCCACTGAAGCTTTCTTT.